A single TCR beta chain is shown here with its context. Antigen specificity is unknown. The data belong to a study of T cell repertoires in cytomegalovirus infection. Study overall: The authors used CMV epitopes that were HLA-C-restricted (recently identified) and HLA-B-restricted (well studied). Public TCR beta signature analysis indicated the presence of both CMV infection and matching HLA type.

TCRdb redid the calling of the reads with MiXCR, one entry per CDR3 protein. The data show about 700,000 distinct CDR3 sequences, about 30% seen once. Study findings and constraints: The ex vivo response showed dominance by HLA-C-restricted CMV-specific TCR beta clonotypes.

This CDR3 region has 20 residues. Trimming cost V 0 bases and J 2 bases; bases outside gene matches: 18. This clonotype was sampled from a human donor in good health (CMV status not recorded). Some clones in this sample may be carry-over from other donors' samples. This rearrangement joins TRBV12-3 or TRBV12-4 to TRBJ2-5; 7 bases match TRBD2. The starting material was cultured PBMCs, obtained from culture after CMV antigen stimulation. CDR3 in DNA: TGTGCCAGCAGTTTAGCGCGGGGGAGTCGTCGAGCGGGTAAACAAGAGACCCAGTACTTC. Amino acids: CASSLARGSRRAGKQETQYF.